Each of the 32 T cell receptor beta chains below was sequenced from the same sample in a study of T cells after yellow fever vaccination. MiXCR, applied by TCRdb to the 5' RACE reads, yields one record per CDR3 protein. The sample records approximately 600,000 distinct CDR3 sequences, approximately 13% being singletons. The sequencing used PBMCs, collected on the day of the yellow fever booster vaccination. The source is a man aged 25-40 years who received the YFV17D yellow fever vaccine.

This clonotype was observed a few times. The rearrangement joins TRBV5-1 to TRBJ2-7, with a weak D call TRBD2 (6 bases). Germline-derived CDR1 and CDR2 are SGHRS and YFSETQ. This CDR3 comprises 14 residues. V lost 0 bases and J lost 3, with 10 bases in between. CDR3 sequence: CASSLGLEVYEQYF. The CDR3 coding sequence is TGCGCCAGCAGCTTGGGACTAGAGGTCTACGAGCAGTACTTC. The variable domain in full, with the rest retrieved from reference TRBV5-1 and TRBJ2-7, is KAGVTQTPRYLIKTRGQQVTLSCSPISGHRSVSWYQQTPGQGLQFLFEYFSETQRNKGNFPGRFSGRQFSNSRSEMNVSTLELGDSALYLCASSLGLEVYEQYFGPGTRLTVT.

The chain links TRBV20-1 to TRBJ2-5; D unclear. The ends were cut back, 3 bases at V and 0 bases at J, with 14 bases in the middle. Germline lookup yields CDR1 DFQATT and CDR2 SNEGSKA (reference sequence). The CDR3 is made up of 15 amino acids. Here the CDR3 reads CSARPALQNQETQYF. DNA of the CDR3: TGCAGTGCTAGGCCCGCTCTACAAAACCAAGAGACCCAGTACTTC.

The rearrangement uses TRBV27 and TRBJ1-5; D unresolved. Germline assignment: CDR1 MNHEY and CDR2 SMNVEV (reference sequence). V lost 8 bases and J 5 bases, leaving 13 bases between the germline ends. The CDR3 has 13 amino acids. DNA for the CDR3: TGTGCCAGCGCTAGGACTTCACATCAGCCCCAGCATTTT. It codes for CASARTSHQPQHF.

The chain couples TRBV20-1 to TRBJ1-5; D is ambiguous. Germline V gene lookup returns CDR1 DFQATT and CDR2 SNEGSKA (reference sequence). Trimming cost V 3 bases and J 0 bases, with 6 bases left between them. This CDR3 comprises 13 residues. The CDR3, as DNA: TGCAGTGCTAGCGACGTTAGCAATCAGCCCCAGCATTTT. Encoded protein: CSASDVSNQPQHF.

This chain connects TRBV29-1 to TRBJ2-3, with TRBD1 identical over 7 bases. Germline CDR1 is SQVTM and CDR2 is ANQGSEA. The J segment lost 6 bases and the V segment lost 4 bases, leaving 7 bases of the junction unmatched. This CDR3 has 13 amino acids. The CDR3 loop is CSVGVQTGDTQYF. CDR3 nucleotides: TGCAGCGTTGGCGTGCAGACAGGGGATACGCAGTATTTT.

The rearrangement links TRBV28 to TRBJ1-5; TRBD1 matches at 11 bases. The J segment lost 4 bases and the V segment lost 4 bases, leaving 0 bases of the junction unmatched. CDR1 and CDR2 from the germline V gene are MDHEN and SYDVKM. CDR3 length equals 14 residues. CDR3 DNA sequence: TGTGCCAGCAGTTGGGACAGGGGGAATCAGCCCCAGCATTTT. Residues: CASSWDRGNQPQHF.

The rearrangement joins TRBV7-9 to TRBJ2-1, with D possibly being TRBD1 (6 bases). The germline V gene encodes CDR1 SEHNR and CDR2 FQNEAQ (reference sequence). Trimming shortened V by 8 bases and J by 0 bases, and 14 bases separated the two germline ends. The length of the CDR3 is 15 residues. The CDR3 is CASAPQGNSYNEQFF. In nucleotides, the CDR3 is TGTGCCAGCGCCCCCCAGGGGAACTCCTACAATGAGCAGTTCTTC.

This clonotype appeared a few times. The chain joins TRBV9 to TRBJ2-3; 10 bases are a match to TRBD2. V lost 4 bases to trimming and J lost 0 bases; unmatched junction nucleotides: 11. Germline CDR1 reads SGDLS; CDR2 reads YYNGEE. The CDR3 extends over 18 amino acids. CDR3: CASSTGTSAHLSTDTQYF. The DNA of the CDR3 is TGTGCCAGCAGCACCGGGACTAGCGCGCACCTTAGCACAGATACGCAGTATTTT.

This clonotype has only a few counts. The CDR3 spells CAISPTGPLYEQYF. DNA for the CDR3: TGTGCCATCAGTCCGACGGGACCTCTCTACGAGCAGTACTTC. The rearrangement uses TRBV10-3 and TRBJ2-7, with D perhaps matching TRBD1 or TRBD2 (5 bases each). The CDR3 is 14 amino acids. With 5 bases removed from V and 3 bases from J, the gap between germline ends came to 14 bases. Germline V gene sequence: CDR1 ENHRY, CDR2 SYGVKD.

This clonotype has ten or more counts. J is TRBJ2-3 and V is TRBV11-2; D is possibly TRBD2 (6 bases). Trimming stripped 1 base from V and 0 bases from J, with 8 bases between. Per the germline V gene, CDR1 is SGHAT and CDR2 is FQNNGV. This CDR3 region has 15 residues. The DNA for the CDR3 is TGTGCCAGCAGCTTAGCAGGGACTAGCACAGATACGCAGTATTTT. Translation gives CASSLAGTSTDTQYF.

The chain is built from TRBV5-1 and TRBJ2-3, with a possible D match to TRBD2 (6 bases). V was pared by 4 bases and J by 0 bases, with 15 bases between. There are 16 residues in the CDR3. CDR1 SGHRS and CDR2 YFSETQ come from the germline V gene. Here the CDR3 reads CASSASTSRSTDTQYF. The CDR3 nucleotides read TGCGCCAGCAGCGCCTCTACTAGCAGAAGCACAGATACGCAGTATTTT.

The chain employs TRBV6-5 and TRBJ2-7, with 8 bases aligning to TRBD2. J lost 7 bases, V lost 0 bases, and 5 bases had no gene match. Germline CDR1 reads MNHEY; CDR2 reads SVGAGI. The length of the CDR3 is 14 residues. CDR3 sequence: CASSYSPGGMEQYF. Written as DNA, the CDR3 is TGTGCCAGCAGTTACTCTCCGGGAGGGATGGAGCAGTACTTC.

The CDR3 sequence is CASSLVWAGELFF. The CDR3 region has the DNA TGTGCCAGCAGTTTGGTTTGGGCCGGGGAGCTGTTTTTT. The chain employs TRBV27 and TRBJ2-2; D ambiguous. The length of the CDR3 is 13 residues. Germline-derived CDR1 and CDR2 are MNHEY and SMNVEV (reference sequence). Deletions cut 3 bases from V and 6 bases from J, with 8 bases between.

This clonotype was picked up many times. The rearrangement links TRBV7-3 to TRBJ2-2; 8 nucleotides align to TRBD2. Germline loops: CDR1 SGHTA, CDR2 FQGTGA. This CDR3 contains 16 residues. J lost 0 bases, V lost 2 bases, and 2 bases had no gene match. CDR3 loop: CASSLSAGANTGELFF. Here the CDR3 DNA reads TGTGCCAGCAGCTTATCAGCGGGGGCGAACACCGGGGAGCTGTTTTTT. Based on the CDR3 plus reference TRBV7-3 and TRBJ2-2, the full variable domain is GAGVSQTPSNKVTEKGKYVELRCDPISGHTALYWYRQSLGQGPEFLIYFQGTGAADDSGLPNDRFFAVRPEGSVSTLKIQRTERGDSAVYLCASSLSAGANTGELFFGEGSRLTVL.

The chain uses TRBV30 and TRBJ1-4, with 10 positions matching TRBD1. Germline V CDR1 and CDR2: GTSNPN, SVGIG (reference sequence). The CDR3 is made up of 16 amino acids. Trimming took 2 bases from V and 8 from J; bases not matched to a gene: 11. This CDR3 reads CAWSPLGWDRGEKLFF. The CDR3 region has the DNA TGTGCCTGGAGTCCCTTAGGTTGGGACAGGGGAGAAAAACTGTTTTTT.

The V call is TRBV29-1, the J call TRBJ2-1; D remains unclear. CDR1 SQVTM and CDR2 ANQGSEA come from the germline V gene. V lost 0 bases to trimming and J lost 0 bases, with 15 bases between them. The CDR3 consists of 17 residues. DNA of the CDR3: TGCAGCGTTGAAGATCAGGCTGCGGCTAGCTCCTACAATGAGCAGTTCTTC. Its translation: CSVEDQAAASSYNEQFF.

This clonotype came up a few times. The V call is TRBV6-1, the J call TRBJ2-7; tentatively, D is TRBD2 (5 bases). V lost 5 bases to trimming and J lost 9 bases, with 17 bases between them. CDR3 length equals 13 residues. CDR1 and CDR2 from the germline V gene are MNHNS and SASEGT. The CDR3 coding sequence is TGTGCCAGCAGTCGCGGGCAGGCCTCGGGGCAGTACTTC. Its translation: CASSRGQASGQYF.

V usage is TRBV5-6 and J usage is TRBJ2-7; D unresolved. Germline CDR1 is SGHDT and CDR2 is YYEEEE. There are 13 residues in the CDR3. V lost 2 bases, J lost 6 bases, and 12 bases lay in between. The CDR3 coding sequence is TGTGCCAGCAGCTTAAGTCTGAGGCCCGAGCAGTACTTC. Amino acids: CASSLSLRPEQYF.

This clonotype has just a few counts. The chain carries TRBV9 and TRBJ2-2, with D uncertain. CDR1 is SGDLS, CDR2 YYNGEE, per germline. The CDR3 runs 15 residues. Trimming cost V 0 bases and J 2 bases, with 8 bases left between them. The DNA of the CDR3 is TGTGCCAGCAGCGTAGGAAGGTACAACACCGGGGAGCTGTTTTTT. Translation: CASSVGRYNTGELFF.

There are a few counts of this clonotype. This rearrangement joins TRBV7-2 to TRBJ2-1; D is possibly TRBD1 or TRBD2 (5 bases each). The V and J ends lost 5 bases and 6 bases respectively, with 20 bases between them. CDR1 is SGHTA, CDR2 FQGNSA, per germline. This CDR3 is built from 16 residues. CDR3 region: CASSLGRINPVNEQFF. DNA of the CDR3: TGTGCCAGCAGCCTGGGACGGATAAACCCGGTCAATGAGCAGTTCTTC. The entire variable domain, with the rest obtained from reference TRBV7-2 and TRBJ2-1, is as follows: GAGVSQSPSNKVTEKGKDVELRCDPISGHTALYWYRQSLGQGLEFLIYFQGNSAPDKSGLPSDRFSAERTGGSVSTLTIQRTQQEDSAVYLCASSLGRINPVNEQFFGPGTRLTVL.

This chain joins TRBV5-1 and TRBJ2-5, with unresolved D. The CDR3 consists of 15 residues. Per the germline V gene, CDR1 is SGHRS and CDR2 is YFSETQ. The ends were cut back, 2 bases at V and 0 bases at J, with 11 bases in the middle. The CDR3 DNA reads TGCGCCAGCAGCTTTGGCAGTCCCCACCAAGAGACCCAGTACTTC. Its protein is CASSFGSPHQETQYF.

V gene TRBV20-1 combines with J gene TRBJ2-1; 14 bases are shared with TRBD2. Germline CDR1 reads DFQATT; CDR2 reads SNEGSKA (reference sequence). The ends lost 1 base at V and 6 bases at J; junction bases unmatched: 5. This CDR3 is 16 amino acids long. CDR3 loop: CSARVQTSGRANEQFF. CDR3 nucleotides: TGCAGTGCTAGAGTCCAGACTAGCGGGAGGGCCAATGAGCAGTTCTTC.

V is TRBV10-3 and J is TRBJ2-2; 10 nucleotides match TRBD2. The CDR3 is made up of 15 amino acids. Germline assignment: CDR1 ENHRY and CDR2 SYGVKD. V shed 3 bases and J 7 bases; nucleotides not matched to a gene: 5. This CDR3 is CAISDTSGNHGELFF. In DNA form, the CDR3 reads TGTGCCATCAGTGACACTAGCGGGAACCACGGGGAGCTGTTTTTT.

This clonotype was seen a handful of times. This chain uses TRBV7-2 with TRBJ2-7; D might be TRBD2 (5 bases). CDR3 length: 13 residues. Per germline, CDR1 SGHTA and CDR2 FQGNSA. The V gene lost 5 bases and the J gene lost 9 bases, with 17 bases spanning the gap. CDR3 DNA sequence: TGTGCCAGCAGCACCCCGGCGGGCTTCTGGCAGTACTTC. Amino acid sequence: CASSTPAGFWQYF.

This chain connects TRBV29-1 to TRBJ2-6; possibly TRBD2 for D (6 bases). This CDR3 is built from 17 residues. The V gene's germline CDR1 is SQVTM and CDR2 ANQGSEA. The V gene lost 4 bases and the J gene lost 1 base, with 17 bases spanning the gap. CDR3 residues: CSVGRDGGSSGANVLTF. The DNA for the CDR3 is TGCAGCGTTGGTAGGGACGGAGGGTCTTCTGGGGCCAACGTCCTGACTTTC.

This clonotype was seen a handful of times. This chain links TRBV12-3 or TRBV12-4 with TRBJ2-7; D not certain. The CDR3 totals 13 residues. Trimming cost V 1 base and J 6 bases, with 10 bases left between them. The CDR3 DNA sequence: TGTGCCAGCAGTTTAGTGCCCGCGACCGAGCAGTACTTC. Translation: CASSLVPATEQYF.

This clonotype was detected only a few times. This chain links TRBV10-1 with TRBJ2-2; D is unresolved. Germline assignment: CDR1 WNHNN and CDR2 SYGVQD (reference sequence). Trimming shortened V by 0 bases and J by 3 bases, and 8 bases separated the two germline ends. The CDR3 has 15 residues. CDR3 region: CASSESMVYTGELFF. CDR3 in DNA: TGCGCCAGCAGTGAGTCGATGGTGTACACCGGGGAGCTGTTTTTT.

The table lists this clonotype with a few counts. V gene TRBV6-5 combines with J gene TRBJ2-5; no firm D call. The CDR3 consists of 16 residues. V lost 0 bases, J lost 5 bases, and 16 bases lay in between. CDR1 is MNHEY, CDR2 SVGAGI, per germline. The CDR3 coding sequence is TGTGCCAGCAGTTACTCGAAACTGGGAATGTGGGAGACCCAGTACTTC. Translated: CASSYSKLGMWETQYF.

The V gene is TRBV5-1, the J gene TRBJ1-5, with D possibly matching TRBD1 (6 bases). The CDR3 totals 13 residues. The V end was cut by 0 bases, the J end by 11 bases, with 12 bases between. Germline CDR1 is SGHRS and CDR2 is YFSETQ. The CDR3 reads CASSLAGDGTQHF. The CDR3 nucleotides are TGCGCCAGCAGCTTGGCAGGGGACGGCACCCAGCATTTT. The variable domain in full, with the rest retrieved from reference TRBV5-1 and TRBJ1-5, is KAGVTQTPRYLIKTRGQQVTLSCSPISGHRSVSWYQQTPGQGLQFLFEYFSETQRNKGNFPGRFSGRQFSNSRSEMNVSTLELGDSALYLCASSLAGDGTQHFGDGTRLSIL.

CDR3 sequence reads: CASSSATGPTDTQYF. DNA for the CDR3: TGTGCCAGCAGTTCCGCCACGGGGCCCACAGATACGCAGTATTTT. The chain uses TRBV27 and TRBJ2-3; D tentatively fits TRBD1 or TRBD2 (5 bases each). This CDR3 is 15 amino acids long. Trimming stripped 4 bases from V and 2 bases from J, with 13 bases between. CDR1 MNHEY and CDR2 SMNVEV come from the germline V gene (reference sequence).

The table lists this clonotype with many counts. The chain employs TRBV5-1 and TRBJ2-1, with 10 nucleotides matching TRBD2. Trimming took 4 bases from V and 0 from J; bases not matched to a gene: 10. The CDR3 runs 18 residues. Per the germline V gene, CDR1 is SGHRS and CDR2 is YFSETQ. CDR3 region: CASSPPGLAKSSYNEQFF. CDR3 DNA: TGCGCCAGCAGCCCGCCGGGACTAGCGAAAAGCTCCTACAATGAGCAGTTCTTC.

There are many counts of this clonotype. The CDR3 loop reads CSGTGGTYGYTF. The CDR3, as DNA: TGCAGTGGGACGGGCGGAACCTATGGCTACACCTTC. The chain couples TRBV20-1 to TRBJ1-2; D call uncertain. Trimming cost V 7 bases and J 4 bases, with 13 bases left between them. Germline CDR1 reads DFQATT; CDR2 reads SNEGSKA (reference sequence). The CDR3 loop spans 12 amino acids.